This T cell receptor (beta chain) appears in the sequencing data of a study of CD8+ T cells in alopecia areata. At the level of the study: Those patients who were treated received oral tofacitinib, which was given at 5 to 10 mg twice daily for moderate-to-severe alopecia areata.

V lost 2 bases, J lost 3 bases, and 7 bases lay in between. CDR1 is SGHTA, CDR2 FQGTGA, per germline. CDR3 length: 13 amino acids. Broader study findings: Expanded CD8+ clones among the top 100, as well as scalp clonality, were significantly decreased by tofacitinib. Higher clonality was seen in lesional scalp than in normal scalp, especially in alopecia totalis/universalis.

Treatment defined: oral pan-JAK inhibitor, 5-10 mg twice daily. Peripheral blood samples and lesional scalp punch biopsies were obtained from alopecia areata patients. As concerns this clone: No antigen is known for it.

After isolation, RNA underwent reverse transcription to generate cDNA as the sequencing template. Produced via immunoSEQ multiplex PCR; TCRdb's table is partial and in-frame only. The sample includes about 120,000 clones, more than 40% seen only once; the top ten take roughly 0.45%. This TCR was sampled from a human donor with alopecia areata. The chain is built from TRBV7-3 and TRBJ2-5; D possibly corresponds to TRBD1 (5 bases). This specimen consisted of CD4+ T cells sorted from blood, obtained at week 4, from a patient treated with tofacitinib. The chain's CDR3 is CASSLYRKETQYF. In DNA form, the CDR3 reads TGTGCCAGCAGCTTATACAGGAAAGAGACCCAGTACTTC.